Below, 31 T cell receptor beta chains from the same sample are listed, as sequenced in a study of neurological immune-mediated disorders. TCRdb re-called the 5' RACE reads with MiXCR, one entry per CDR3 protein. The sample holds some 70,000 distinct CDR3 sequences, 4.5% seen once. The sample comprised PBMCs. The receptor source for this set is a young man with multiple sclerosis.

V usage is TRBV11-3 and J usage is TRBJ2-2; D unresolved. V was cut by 1 base and J by 8 bases, with 14 bases left in between. CDR1 and CDR2 from the germline V gene are SGHNT and YENEEA. The length of the CDR3 is 15 residues. The CDR3 DNA sequence: TGTGCCAGCAGCTTAGGGTTTGCTGGGCCTGGGGAGCTGTTTTTT. The encoded protein is CASSLGFAGPGELFF.

This clonotype was picked up many times. This chain joins TRBV29-1 and TRBJ1-2, with TRBD1 as a possible D gene (5 bases). CDR1 is SQVTM, CDR2 ANQGSEA, per germline. Trimming took 1 base from V and 6 from J, leaving 18 bases between them. This CDR3 is 15 amino acids long. The CDR3 bases are TGCAGCGTTGAAGGCATAACCCGAGGGGAACATGGCTACACCTTC. It is translated as CSVEGITRGEHGYTF.

This clonotype was observed at least ten times. The genes are TRBV3-1 and TRBJ2-3; D gene uncertain. The germline CDR1 and CDR2 sequences are LGHDT and YNNKEL (reference sequence). The CDR3 extends over 14 amino acids. With 0 bases removed from V and 2 bases from J, the gap between germline ends came to 6 bases. The CDR3 is CASSQDDLTDTQYF. DNA for the CDR3: TGTGCCAGCAGCCAAGATGACCTCACAGATACGCAGTATTTT.

The sample holds a few counts of this clonotype. The chain links TRBV5-1 to TRBJ2-3; 13 bases align to TRBD2. The V gene's germline CDR1 is SGHRS and CDR2 YFSETQ. CDR3 length equals 18 residues. Losses at the gene ends were 5 bases for V and 0 bases for J; bases not matched to a gene: 9. In DNA, the CDR3 is TGCGCCAGCAGTCCCGGGACTAGCGGGGTAGCTAGCACAGATACGCAGTATTTT. Protein product: CASSPGTSGVASTDTQYF. The whole variable domain, filled in from reference TRBV5-1 and TRBJ2-3, reads KAGVTQTPRYLIKTRGQQVTLSCSPISGHRSVSWYQQTPGQGLQFLFEYFSETQRNKGNFPGRFSGRQFSNSRSEMNVSTLELGDSALYLCASSPGTSGVASTDTQYFGPGTRLTVL.

This chain links TRBV20-1 with TRBJ2-3; perhaps D is TRBD1 or TRBD2 (6 bases each). Germline V gene data show CDR1 as DFQATT and CDR2 as SNEGSKA (reference sequence). Between the trimmed V and J ends, which lost 5 bases and 9 bases, there was a span of 12 bases. This CDR3 spans 11 amino acids. The CDR3 region has the DNA TGCAGTGCTGTCGGGGGCCCCACGCAGTATTTT. Amino acids: CSAVGGPTQYF.

This clonotype was recorded at least ten times. The V and J genes are TRBV2 and TRBJ1-3; 7 bases align to TRBD1. This CDR3 region has 13 residues. After removal of 9 bases from V and 1 base from J, the junction contained 3 bases not matched to a gene. Per the germline V gene, CDR1 is SNHLY and CDR2 is FYNNEI. DNA of the CDR3: TGTGCCAGTAGACAGGGATCTGGAAACACCATATATTTT. It translates to CASRQGSGNTIYF. The full variable domain, in which reference TRBV2 and TRBJ1-3 provide the parts outside the CDR3, is EPEVTQTPSHQVTQMGQEVILRCVPISNHLYFYWYRQILGQKVEFLVSFYNNEISEKSEIFDDQFSVERPDGSNFTLKIRSTKLEDSAMYFCASRQGSGNTIYFGEGSWLTVV.

This clonotype was detected ten times or more. This chain connects TRBV29-1 to TRBJ2-6, with D unresolved. The V gene lost 7 bases and the J gene lost 5 bases, with 18 bases spanning the gap. The CDR3 covers 15 residues. The germline gives CDR1 SQVTM, CDR2 ANQGSEA. The CDR3 nucleotides read TGCAGCGCTCTCTGCGTCTCTGTTAGGGCCAACGTCCTGACTTTC. Residues: CSALCVSVRANVLTF.

This clonotype was observed many times. This chain joins TRBV7-9 and TRBJ1-1; D gene unclear. The V and J ends lost 5 bases and 0 bases respectively, with 10 bases between them. Germline CDR1 SEHNR, CDR2 FQNEAQ (reference sequence). The CDR3 extends over 14 amino acids. This CDR3 is CASSPEYMNTEAFF. Written as DNA, the CDR3 is TGTGCCAGCAGCCCAGAGTACATGAACACTGAAGCTTTCTTT. The full variable domain, in which reference TRBV7-9 and TRBJ1-1 provide the parts outside the CDR3, is DTGVSQNPRHKITKRGQNVTFRCDPISEHNRLYWYRQTLGQGPEFLTYFQNEAQLEKSRLLSDRFSAERPKGSFSTLEIQRTEQGDSAMYLCASSPEYMNTEAFFGQGTRLTVV.

The table lists this clonotype with a few counts. The gene calls are TRBV20-1 and TRBJ2-2, with D unclear. The CDR3 totals 12 residues. Germline values: CDR1 DFQATT, CDR2 SNEGSKA (reference sequence). V was trimmed by 3 bases and J by 5 bases, leaving 7 bases between them. CDR3 DNA: TGCAGTGCTAGGGTGTCGACCGGGGAGCTGTTTTTT. This codes for CSARVSTGELFF.

In this sample, this clonotype turned up many times. The V and J genes are TRBV5-1 and TRBJ1-1, with 8 positions matching TRBD1. The V segment lost 2 bases and the J segment 3 bases; nucleotides outside the gene matches: 6. The CDR3 contains 15 residues. Germline CDR1 is SGHRS and CDR2 is YFSETQ. The CDR3 DNA follows: TGCGCCAGCAGCTTCTTTTCGACAGGGGACACTGAAGCTTTCTTT. Translating it yields CASSFFSTGDTEAFF. Based on the CDR3 plus reference TRBV5-1 and TRBJ1-1, the full variable domain is KAGVTQTPRYLIKTRGQQVTLSCSPISGHRSVSWYQQTPGQGLQFLFEYFSETQRNKGNFPGRFSGRQFSNSRSEMNVSTLELGDSALYLCASSFFSTGDTEAFFGQGTRLTVV.

This clonotype was picked up a small number of times. The chain combines TRBV5-1 with TRBJ2-3, with 10 positions matching TRBD2. CDR3 length: 15 residues. With V trimmed by 0 bases and J by 3 bases, 1 base remained unmatched. Per the germline V gene, CDR1 is SGHRS and CDR2 is YFSETQ. For the CDR3, the DNA is TGCGCCAGCAGCTTGGGACTAGCGGGTACAGATACGCAGTATTTT. Translation gives CASSLGLAGTDTQYF.

This CDR3 is CASSQLFGDRVSTEAFF. Here the CDR3 DNA reads TGTGCCAGCAGCCAACTTTTTGGGGACAGGGTGAGCACTGAAGCTTTCTTT. This chain connects TRBV3-1 to TRBJ1-1, with 9 bases aligning to TRBD1. V was clipped by 2 bases and J by 4 bases; unmatched bases: 11. This CDR3 region has 17 residues. Germline CDR1 reads LGHDT; CDR2 reads YNNKEL (reference sequence).

This clonotype occurred many times. The rearrangement joins TRBV7-2 to TRBJ1-1; no clear D gene. The V end lost 5 bases, the J end lost 0 bases, and 10 bases lay between the germline ends. CDR1 is SGHTA and CDR2 is FQGNSA in the germline V gene. The CDR3 runs 14 residues. The CDR3 protein is CASSTGRLNTEAFF. As DNA, the CDR3 is TGTGCCAGCAGCACCGGACGGCTGAACACTGAAGCTTTCTTT.

This clonotype turned up a few times. The chain uses TRBV10-1 and TRBJ2-7; D gene unclear. The length of the CDR3 is 11 residues. With 5 bases removed from V and 3 bases from J, the gap between germline ends came to 5 bases. The germline CDR1 and CDR2 sequences are WNHNN and SYGVQD (reference sequence). DNA of the CDR3: TGCGCCAGCAGTTCCGTCTACGAGCAGTACGTC. This gives the protein CASSSVYEQYV.

This clonotype was observed a few times. A much larger clone lies one base from this, so it may be a read error. The chain joins TRBV7-9 to TRBJ1-2, with 8 bases that match TRBD1. The CDR3 runs 14 residues. Germline values: CDR1 SEHNR, CDR2 FQNEAQ (reference sequence). As DNA, the CDR3 is TGTACCAGCAGCTTACACGGGACAGGTGATGGCTACACCTTC. The encoded protein is CTSSLHGTGDGYTF.

There are a few counts of this clonotype. V and J are TRBV6-2 or TRBV6-3 and TRBJ1-2, with D uncertain. This CDR3 is 15 amino acids long. The germline CDR1 and CDR2 sequences are MNHEY and SVGEGT. V lost 2 bases and J lost 4, with 14 bases in between. In DNA form, the CDR3 reads TGTGCCAGCAGTTACGGCGTCGGGAGAATCTATGGCTACACCTTC. Its translation is CASSYGVGRIYGYTF.

This clonotype has a handful of counts. No conserved phenylalanine or tryptophan ends this CDR3, so it is likely a read error. The V call is TRBV20-1, the J call TRBJ2-4, with 12 positions matching TRBD1. Germline CDR1 and CDR2: DFQATT and SNEGSKA (reference sequence). This CDR3 is built from 15 residues. The junction had 5 bases not matched to a gene; V was cut back by 0 bases and J by 8 bases. CDR3 DNA sequence: TGCAGTGCTAGAGATCGGGACAGGGGGCAGGACATTCAGTACATC. Protein: CSARDRDRGQDIQYI.

This clonotype was seen many times. The chain employs TRBV27 and TRBJ1-2; D is perhaps TRBD1 (6 bases). Germline-derived CDR1 and CDR2 are MNHEY and SMNVEV (reference sequence). The V and J ends lost 5 bases and 6 bases respectively, with 25 bases between them. The CDR3 runs 17 residues. DNA for the CDR3: TGTGCCAGCAGTCCCCCGGGACATACCCGTGCCGTCCATGGCTACACCTTC. This encodes CASSPPGHTRAVHGYTF.

This clonotype was seen many times. The rearrangement uses TRBV10-3 and TRBJ1-4, with 7 bases fitting TRBD1. Looked up from germline, CDR1 is ENHRY and CDR2 is SYGVKD. The V segment lost 4 bases and the J segment 7 bases; nucleotides outside the gene matches: 6. The CDR3 runs 14 residues. The CDR3 sequence is CAISVDRDGEKLFF. The CDR3 coding sequence is TGTGCCATCAGTGTCGACAGGGACGGTGAAAAACTGTTTTTT.

This clonotype was found many times. The rearrangement uses TRBV4-1 and TRBJ2-4; 9 positions agree with TRBD2. The CDR3 extends over 19 amino acids. CDR1 is MGHRA and CDR2 is YSYEKL in the germline V gene. Germline trimming cut 0 bases from V and 4 bases from J; bases unmatched to any gene: 13. CDR3 nucleotide sequence: TGCGCCAGCAGCCAAGAAAGATTAGGAAGCGGGGGGCCAAAAAACATTCAGTACTTC. It translates to CASSQERLGSGGPKNIQYF.

This clonotype was detected many times. This rearrangement joins TRBV5-1 to TRBJ2-2; TRBD1 might be the D (5 bases). Germline CDR1 is SGHRS and CDR2 is YFSETQ. V was pared by 7 bases and J by 0 bases, with 10 bases between. The CDR3 contains 14 residues. The CDR3 DNA reads as TGCGCCAGCCAGGGCCGTACGAACACCGGGGAGCTGTTTTTT. Residues: CASQGRTNTGELFF.

This clonotype was counted a few times. CDR3 nucleotide sequence: TGCGCCAGCAGGGACGGGACATTGAACACCGGGGAGCTGTTTTTT. It translates to CASRDGTLNTGELFF. The chain links TRBV5-1 to TRBJ2-2; tentatively, D is TRBD1 (6 bases). Germline CDR1 SGHRS, CDR2 YFSETQ. With 5 bases removed from V and 1 base from J, the gap between germline ends came to 12 bases. The CDR3 runs 15 residues.

This clonotype was recorded many times. This chain links TRBV20-1 with TRBJ1-6; a weak D match, TRBD1 (5 bases). There are 14 residues in the CDR3. Germline lookup yields CDR1 DFQATT and CDR2 SNEGSKA (reference sequence). Trimming took off 6 bases at V and 10 bases at J, with 19 bases between the two ends. CDR3 in amino acids: CSASSIGVGSPLHF. The CDR3 DNA follows: TGCAGTGCCTCCTCTATAGGGGTAGGCTCACCCCTCCACTTT.

This clonotype was counted ten times or more. The chain has TRBV7-2 and TRBJ1-6; D is uncertain. This CDR3 spans 13 amino acids. CDR1 is SGHTA, CDR2 FQGNSA, per germline. V shed 4 bases and J shed 8 bases, with 9 bases lying between them. The CDR3 sequence: CASSSPGHSPLHF. In nucleotides, the CDR3 is TGTGCCAGCAGCTCTCCCGGGCATTCACCCCTCCACTTT.

In this sample, this clonotype turned up many times. J is TRBJ2-3 and V is TRBV20-1; 7 bases are a match to TRBD1. Looked up from germline, CDR1 is DFQATT and CDR2 is SNEGSKA (reference sequence). The CDR3 is made up of 13 amino acids. J was trimmed by 2 bases and V by 4 bases; bases with no gene match: 3. CDR3 in DNA: TGCAGTGCTAAAACAGGGGTCACAGATACGCAGTATTTT. This sequence encodes CSAKTGVTDTQYF.

This clonotype was counted at least ten times. The chain carries TRBV5-5 and TRBJ2-5; D possibly corresponds to TRBD1 (5 bases). CDR1 is SGHKS and CDR2 is YYEKEE in the germline V gene (reference sequence). The V gene lost 1 base and the J gene lost 4 bases, with 8 bases spanning the gap. This CDR3 region has 13 residues. DNA of the CDR3: TGTGCCAGCAGCTTGTTGGACATAGAGACCCAGTACTTC. This codes for CASSLLDIETQYF. Supplemented by reference TRBV5-5 and TRBJ2-5, the full variable domain reads DAGVTQSPTHLIKTRGQQVTLRCSPISGHKSVSWYQQVLGQGPQFIFQYYEKEERGRGNFPDRFSARQFPNYSSELNVNALLLGDSALYLCASSLLDIETQYFGPGTRLLVL.

In its sample, this clonotype was seen many times. V usage is TRBV6-5 and J usage is TRBJ1-2; D remains ambiguous. Trimming shortened V by 7 bases and J by 2 bases, and 23 bases separated the two germline ends. Germline loops: CDR1 MNHEY, CDR2 SVGAGI. This CDR3 has 17 residues. This CDR3 is CASTLRRSRGSNYGYTF. Written as DNA, the CDR3 is TGTGCCAGCACCTTAAGAAGATCAAGAGGGTCGAACTATGGCTACACCTTC.

This clonotype is labeled medium-sized. The chain links TRBV29-1 to TRBJ2-7, with no clear D. V shed 6 bases and J shed 3 bases, with 12 bases lying between them. Germline V gene data show CDR1 as SQVTM and CDR2 as ANQGSEA. The CDR3 has 12 residues. The CDR3 DNA reads TGCAGCGTCCGAAACGGTTACTACGAGCAGTACTTC. As protein: CSVRNGYYEQYF.

This clonotype has just a few counts. J is TRBJ1-4 and V is TRBV20-1, with unresolved D. V was trimmed by 7 bases and J by 5 bases, leaving 17 bases between them. This CDR3 has 14 residues. Looked up from germline, CDR1 is DFQATT and CDR2 is SNEGSKA (reference sequence). CDR3 sequence (DNA): TGCAGTGGCCTCGATGCCGGAAGGAATGAAAAACTGTTTTTT. Encoded protein: CSGLDAGRNEKLFF.

This clonotype appeared many times. The CDR3 here is CAISESGTGHYNEQFF. The CDR3 DNA reads as TGTGCCATCAGTGAGTCTGGGACAGGCCACTACAATGAGCAGTTCTTC. The J gene is TRBJ2-1, the V gene TRBV10-3; TRBD1 aligns across 8 bases. Germline CDR1 is ENHRY and CDR2 is SYGVKD. This CDR3 contains 16 residues. V lost 0 bases, J lost 3 bases, and 4 bases stayed unmatched.

In this sample, this clonotype turned up many times. A much larger clone is a single base away; this may be a read error. The conserved phenylalanine or tryptophan is not found at the CDR3 terminus, so this likely reflects a read error. The genes are TRBV7-9 and TRBJ1-2; D is undetermined. The V end was cut by 2 bases, the J end by 8 bases, with 18 bases between. The CDR3 sequence is 15 residues long. From germline, CDR1 is SEHNR and CDR2 FQNEAQ (reference sequence). CDR3 coding DNA: TGTGCCAGCAGCTTAATGCCGACGCCCTCTGAGGGCTACACCTGC. This sequence encodes CASSLMPTPSEGYTC.